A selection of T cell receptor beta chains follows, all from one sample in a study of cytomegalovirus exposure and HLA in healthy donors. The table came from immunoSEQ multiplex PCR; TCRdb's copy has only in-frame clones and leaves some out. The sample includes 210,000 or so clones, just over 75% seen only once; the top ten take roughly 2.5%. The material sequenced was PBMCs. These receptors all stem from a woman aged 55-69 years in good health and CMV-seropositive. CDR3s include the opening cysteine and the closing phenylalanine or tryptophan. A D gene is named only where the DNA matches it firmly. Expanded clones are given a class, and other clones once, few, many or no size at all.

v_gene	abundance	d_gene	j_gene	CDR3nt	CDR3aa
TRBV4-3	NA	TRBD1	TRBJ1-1	TGCGCCAGCAGCCACCCTCGACAGGGTAAAGGTCGGAACTCTGAAGCTTTCTTT	CASSHPRQGKGRNSEAFF
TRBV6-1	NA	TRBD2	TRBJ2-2	TGTGCCAGCAGGCAATTGTGGGGAGGGGCCGGGGAGCTGTTTTTT	CASRQLWGGAGELFF
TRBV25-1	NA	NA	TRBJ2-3	TGTGCCAGCAGTGACCTAGCGCCGACGCAGTATTTT	CASSDLAPTQYF
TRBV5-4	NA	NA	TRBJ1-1	TGTGCCAGCAGCTCCGGGACAACCAAGAACACTGAAGCTTTCTTT	CASSSGTTKNTEAFF
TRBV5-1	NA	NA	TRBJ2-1	TGCGCCAGCAGCTGGGATTCTACTAGCCCGAACTACAATGAGCAGTTCTTC	CASSWDSTSPNYNEQFF
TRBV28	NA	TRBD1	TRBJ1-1	TGTGCCAGCAGTTTCGCGGACAGGGCGGCTTTCTTT	CASSFADRAAFF
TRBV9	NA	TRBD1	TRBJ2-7	TGTGCCAGCAGCGTATCAGAGGGGGCCGGTAGGGAGCAGTACTTC	CASSVSEGAGREQYF
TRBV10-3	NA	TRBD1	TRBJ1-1	TGTGCCATCAGTAAAGGGACAGGGGGAAACACTGAAGCTTTCTTT	CAISKGTGGNTEAFF
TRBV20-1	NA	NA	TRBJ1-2	TGCAGTGGGGCAGGCAACTATGGCTACACCTTC	CSGAGNYGYTF
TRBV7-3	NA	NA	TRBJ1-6	TGTGCCAGCAGCTTAACTGGGCTACCTCAGTCACCCCTCCACTTT	CASSLTGLPQSPLHF
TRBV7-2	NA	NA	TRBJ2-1	TGTGCCAGCAGCCCCACACCAGACAATGAGCAGTTCTTC	CASSPTPDNEQFF
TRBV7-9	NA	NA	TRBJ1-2	TGTGCCAGCAGCTTAATGGTCGGGGATGGCGGCTACACCTTC	CASSLMVGDGGYTF
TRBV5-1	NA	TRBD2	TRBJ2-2	TGCGCCAGCAGACCTAGCGGGAGGAAAGCCGGGGAGCTGTTTTTT	CASRPSGRKAGELFF
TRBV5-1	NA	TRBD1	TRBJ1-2	TGCGCCAGCAGCCAGGACAGGGTGGGGAACTATGGCTACACCTTC	CASSQDRVGNYGYTF
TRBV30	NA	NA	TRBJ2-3	TGTGCCTGGAAGCCAACAGGGATTTACACAGATACGCAGTATTTT	CAWKPTGIYTDTQYF
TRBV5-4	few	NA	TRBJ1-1	TGTGCCAGCAGAGATCCGAGGACGGGAGGGAACACTGAAGCTTTCTTT	CASRDPRTGGNTEAFF
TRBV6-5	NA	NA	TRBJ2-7	TGTGCCAGCAGTTACCTACAGGGCTACGAGCAGTACTTC	CASSYLQGYEQYF
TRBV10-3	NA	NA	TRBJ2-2	TGTGCCATCAGTGGGGGGAGGGGGGTTGGGTCGAACACCGGGGAGCTGTTTTTT	CAISGGRGVGSNTGELFF
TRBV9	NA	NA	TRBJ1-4	TGTGCCAGCAGCGTAGGAGGGAGGACTAATGAAAAACTGTTTTTT	CASSVGGRTNEKLFF
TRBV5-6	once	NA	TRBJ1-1	TGTGCCAGCAGCCCTTATAGGAACACTGAAGCTTTCTTT	CASSPYRNTEAFF
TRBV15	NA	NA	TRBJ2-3	TGTGCCACCAGCAGGGAGGCTCCCCCGACAGATACGCAGTATTTT	CATSREAPPTDTQYF
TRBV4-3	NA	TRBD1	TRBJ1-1	TGCGCCAGCAGCCGAAACAGGGGTGGATACGGTTTCTTT	CASSRNRGGYGFF
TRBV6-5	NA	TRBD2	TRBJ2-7	TGTGCCAGCAGGGACCCAGCGGGAGGGGGTCGGGAGCAGTACTTC	CASRDPAGGGREQYF
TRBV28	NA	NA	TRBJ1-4	TGTGCCAGCAGCACAGTTGGGACTAATGAAAAACTGTTTTTT	CASSTVGTNEKLFF
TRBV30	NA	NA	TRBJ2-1	TGTGCCTGGAGGTTAGTTCGCGAGCAGTTCTTC	CAWRLVREQFF
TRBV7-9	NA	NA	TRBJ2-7	TGTGCCAGCAGCCCACAGGGTTTCCACGAGCAGTACTTC	CASSPQGFHEQYF
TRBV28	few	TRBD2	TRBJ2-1	TGTGCCAGCCACCTAGGCACTAGCGTAAGCGAGCAGTTCTTC	CASHLGTSVSEQFF
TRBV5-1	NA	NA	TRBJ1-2	TGCGCCAGCAGCTTGGGTCGGGGGTTTGGTAGCTATGGCTACACCTTC	CASSLGRGFGSYGYTF
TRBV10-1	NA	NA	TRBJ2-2	TGCGCCAGCAGTGACAGACTTGACACCGGGGAGCTGTTTTTT	CASSDRLDTGELFF
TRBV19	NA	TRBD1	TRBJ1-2	TGTGCCAGTAGTCCCCCGGGAGGGGGCAGGGGCTACACCTTC	CASSPPGGGRGYTF
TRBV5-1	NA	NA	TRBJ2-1	TGCGCCAGCACCCAAGTCTCAGGCTCCTACAATGAGCAGTTCTTC	CASTQVSGSYNEQFF
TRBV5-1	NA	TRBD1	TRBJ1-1	TGCGCCAGCAGCTTACAGGGGATGAACACTGAAGCTTTCTTT	CASSLQGMNTEAFF
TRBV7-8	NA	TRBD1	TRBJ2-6	TGTGCCAGCAGCGGTAATTCAGGGGGCTCTGGGGCCAACGTCCTGACTTTC	CASSGNSGGSGANVLTF
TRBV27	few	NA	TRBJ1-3	TGTGCCAGCAGTTCGACAGGTCACTCTGGAAACACCATATATTTT	CASSSTGHSGNTIYF
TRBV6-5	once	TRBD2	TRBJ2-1	TGTGCCAGCAGTTACTCTGGACTAGCGGATTACAATGAGCAGTTCTTC	CASSYSGLADYNEQFF
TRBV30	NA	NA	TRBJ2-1	TGTGCCTGGAGTCCCCGGGGCTACAATGAGCAGTTCTTC	CAWSPRGYNEQFF
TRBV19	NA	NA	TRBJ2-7	TGTGCCAGTAGTATAACCCTTCGGCGGGGTTCCTACGAGCAGTACTTC	CASSITLRRGSYEQYF
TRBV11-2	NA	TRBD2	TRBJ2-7	TGTGCCAGCAGTCGCAGTCAACTAGCGGGAGGGTCCTACGAGCAGTACTTC	CASSRSQLAGGSYEQYF
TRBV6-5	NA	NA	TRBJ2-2	TGTGCCAGCAGGATGCCTACGAACACCGGGGAGCTGTTTTTT	CASRMPTNTGELFF
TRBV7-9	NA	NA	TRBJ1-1	TGTGCCAGCAGCTTATGGGGGGACACTGAAGCTTTCTTT	CASSLWGDTEAFF
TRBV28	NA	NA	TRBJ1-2	TGTGCCAGCAGTTTGGAGGCCATTTACACCTTC	CASSLEAIYTF
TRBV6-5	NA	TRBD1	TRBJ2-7	TGTGCCAGCAGTTCCCCCGGGACAGACTACGAGCAGTACTTC	CASSSPGTDYEQYF
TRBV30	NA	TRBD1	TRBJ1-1	TGTGCCTGGAGTGTACAGGGGGTTGAAGCTTTCTTT	CAWSVQGVEAFF
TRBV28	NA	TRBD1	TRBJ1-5	TGTGCCAGCACCCCGGGACAGGGGAGCAATCAGCCCCAGCATTTT	CASTPGQGSNQPQHF
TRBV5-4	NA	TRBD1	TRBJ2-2	TGTGCCAGCAGCTCAGAGACAGGGATGGCCGGGGAGCTGTTTTTT	CASSSETGMAGELFF
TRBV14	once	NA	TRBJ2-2	TGTGCCAGCAGCCTTCAGGGTTGGACCGGGGAGCTGTTTTTT	CASSLQGWTGELFF
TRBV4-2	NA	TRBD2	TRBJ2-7	TGTGCCAGCAGCCAAGAAAGCGGGGGGGCTCCCGGAGAGCAGTACTTC	CASSQESGGAPGEQYF
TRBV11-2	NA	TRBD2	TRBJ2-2	TGTGCCAGCAGCGACGGGACTAGCGGTTCGAACACCGGGGAGCTGTTTTTT	CASSDGTSGSNTGELFF
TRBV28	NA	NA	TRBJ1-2	TGTGCCAGCAGTTCGACAGAGTACACCCCGGGCTACACCTTC	CASSSTEYTPGYTF
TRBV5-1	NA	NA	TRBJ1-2	TGCGCCAGCAGACCCACAGTGCTCCAGAACTATGGCTACACCTTC	CASRPTVLQNYGYTF
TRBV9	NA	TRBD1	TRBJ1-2	TGTGCCAGCAGCGCTCGACAGGGAATAAACCCTGTCTATGGCTACACCTTC	CASSARQGINPVYGYTF
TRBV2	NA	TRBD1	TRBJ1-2	TGTGCCAGCAGCACACAGGGGGCCGTAGGCGGCTACACCTTC	CASSTQGAVGGYTF
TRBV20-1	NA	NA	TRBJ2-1	TGCAGTGCTAGAAGAGTTAATGAGCAGTTCTTC	CSARRVNEQFF
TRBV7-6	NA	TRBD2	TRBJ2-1	TGTGCCAGCAGCCCTTACTCCGGGACTAGTTTGAATGAGCAGTTCTTC	CASSPYSGTSLNEQFF
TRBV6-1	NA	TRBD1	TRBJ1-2	TGTGCCAGCAGTTCTTACGACAGGGCCTATGGCTACACCTTC	CASSSYDRAYGYTF
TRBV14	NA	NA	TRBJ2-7	TGTGCCAGCAGCCTTTTCAACGAGCAGTACTTC	CASSLFNEQYF
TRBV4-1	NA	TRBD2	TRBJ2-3	TGCGCCAGCAGCCAAGAATGGGGACTAGCGGGAGTAGGGTTGACAGATACGCAGTATTTT	CASSQEWGLAGVGLTDTQYF
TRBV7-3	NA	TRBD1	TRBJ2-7	TGTGCCAGCAGCTTAGGACCGGGACAGTCCTACGAGCAGTACTTC	CASSLGPGQSYEQYF